Listed below are T cell receptor beta chains from one sample, sequenced in a study of PD-1 blockade in classical Hodgkin lymphoma. Profiled with immunoSEQ multiplex PCR; TCRdb holds only in-frame clones, not every one. The data show about 110,000 clones, with about 89% seen just once and approximately 20% held by the top ten. The sequenced sample was peripheral blood mononuclear cells (PBMCs), obtained before the second cycle of nivolumab. The receptors were gathered from a human donor with classical Hodgkin lymphoma. Both conserved end residues are part of each CDR3. Each record gives: CDR3 protein, CDR3 DNA, clone size, J gene, V gene, D gene. D genes are given only for firm matches. Size values are once, few and many counts, or a class for expanded clones, and some rows have none.

CASSLLTSGAGGATDTQYF,TGCGCCAGCAGCCTGCTTACTAGCGGAGCAGGGGGAGCCACAGATACGCAGTATTTT,NA,TRBJ2-3,TRBV5-1,NA
CASSYSPSEKLFF,TGTGCCAGCAGTTACTCGCCTAGCGAAAAACTGTTTTTT,NA,TRBJ1-4,TRBV6-5,NA
CASSEGTGGSIIEQYF,TGTGCCAGCAGTGAAGGGACAGGGGGGTCCATAATCGAGCAGTACTTC,NA,TRBJ2-7,TRBV6-1,TRBD1
CASSLWGRPSTDTQYF,TGTGCCAGCAGTTTATGGGGGAGGCCCAGCACAGATACGCAGTATTTT,NA,TRBJ2-3,TRBV27,NA
CAWSLGGPGEQYF,TGTGCCTGGAGCTTGGGGGGCCCGGGCGAGCAGTACTTC,NA,TRBJ2-7,TRBV30,NA
CASSFLPGGANQPQHF,TGTGCCAGCAGTTTTTTACCAGGGGGCGCAAATCAGCCCCAGCATTTT,NA,TRBJ1-5,TRBV28,TRBD1
CASSTQGVSTDTQYF,TGTGCCAGTAGTACCCAAGGAGTCAGCACAGATACGCAGTATTTT,once,TRBJ2-3,TRBV19,NA
CASGAEYGYTF,TGTGCCAGCGGAGCAGAATATGGCTACACCTTC,NA,TRBJ1-2,TRBV2,NA
CASHQGQRNSPLHF,TGTGCCAGCCACCAGGGTCAACGGAATTCACCCCTCCACTTT,once,TRBJ1-6,TRBV27,NA
CASSSGTMNTEAFF,TGTGCCAGCTCATCAGGGACAATGAACACTGAAGCTTTCTTT,NA,TRBJ1-1,TRBV18,NA
CASSPGPLGQGYGYTF,TGTGCCAGCAGTCCCGGTCCGTTGGGACAGGGGTACGGCTACACCTTC,NA,TRBJ1-2,TRBV7-2,TRBD1
CASSPRGGSYEQYF,TGTGCCAGCAGCCCCCGCGGCGGTTCCTACGAGCAGTACTTC,NA,TRBJ2-7,TRBV7-2,NA
CASSSTLDRVGSGNTIYF,TGTGCCAGCAGCTCGACCTTGGACAGGGTAGGCTCTGGAAACACCATATATTTT,NA,TRBJ1-3,TRBV5-5,TRBD1
CASRSRDDTGELFF,TGTGCCAGCCGATCCCGGGACGACACCGGGGAGCTGTTTTTT,NA,TRBJ2-2,TRBV2,NA
CASSVQGLHTF,TGTGCCAGCAGTGTACAGGGGCTCCACACCTTC,NA,TRBJ1-2,TRBV2,TRBD1
CASSEGLAANTGELFF,TGTGCCAGCAGCGAGGGACTAGCCGCGAACACCGGGGAGCTGTTTTTT,NA,TRBJ2-2,TRBV7-6,TRBD2
CSVSAGGDGYTF,TGCAGCGTCTCGGCGGGGGGAGATGGCTACACCTTC,NA,TRBJ1-2,TRBV29-1,NA
CASRSLYGYTF,TGTGCCAGCAGGAGCCTTTATGGCTACACCTTC,NA,TRBJ1-2,TRBV6-5,NA
CAISERTREVGETQYF,TGTGCCATCAGTGAGCGGACTAGGGAGGTAGGAGAGACCCAGTACTTC,NA,TRBJ2-5,TRBV10-3,TRBD2
CASSLPTSGRLLRNEQFF,TGTGCCAGCAGTTTACCGACTAGCGGGAGGCTCCTACGGAATGAGCAGTTCTTC,NA,TRBJ2-1,TRBV28,TRBD2
CASSASDGETQYF,TGTGCCAGCAGCGCATCGGACGGGGAGACCCAGTACTTC,NA,TRBJ2-5,TRBV9,NA
CASSFVGQGSYYGYTF,TGTGCCAGCAGTTTTGTCGGTCAGGGGAGCTACTATGGCTACACCTTC,NA,TRBJ1-2,TRBV28,NA